This TCR beta chain stems from a study of blood T cell repertoires in COVID-19. Overall study: What the recovered Cohort 3 donors had was two negative PCRs, clearance, or symptom resolution. PBMCs, B-cell-depleted T cells, or T cells were the source of the cDNA or gDNA that made up the material.

Clinical history reported by participants formed the basis on which cohorts were assigned. Source study methods: Amplifying reference gene primers gave estimates of nucleated cell counts. Libraries were prepared by immunoSEQ multiplex PCR; TCRdb keeps only in-frame clonotypes and omits some of them. The V and J calls and clone size are taken from that table; D and trimming were inferred from the DNA. The table has 250,000 to 350,000 clones, 88% seen once. The CDR3 spans 13 residues. CDR1 is SGHTA, CDR2 FQGNSA, per germline. V gave up 1 base and J gave up 10 bases, with 11 bases separating them. The sequence derives from a woman aged 60-75 years in a cohort exposed to, infected with or recovered from COVID-19 (not recorded which). The chain links TRBV7-2 to TRBJ2-1; a possible D gene is TRBD2 (5 bases). Sequenced material: PBMCs or T cells enriched from blood (not recorded which). CDR3 nucleotides: TGTGCCAGCAGCTTAGTGGACGGGGTCGAGCAGTTCTTC. Protein product: CASSLVDGVEQFF.